The 21 T cell receptor beta chains below were found in one sample sequenced in a study of cytomegalovirus exposure and HLA in healthy donors. Primers for the PCR totalled 60 Vbeta and 13 Jbeta. The repertoire was sequenced with immunoSEQ multiplex PCR; TCRdb's copy has only in-frame clones and lacks some. The profile shows 210,000 or so clones, 75% to 80% of them singletons. The sequenced sample consisted of PBMCs. Receptors were obtained from a man between 18 and 29 years old in good health and CMV-seronegative.

The chain recombines TRBV5-4 with TRBJ2-1; the match to TRBD2 covers 9 bases. The CDR3 runs 14 residues. V trimming: 3 bases; J trimming: 7 bases; junction bases outside the gene matches: 5. In germline, CDR1 is SGHNT, CDR2 YYREEE (reference sequence). CDR3 protein: CASSSAGGSNEQFF. The CDR3 DNA reads as TGTGCCAGCAGCTCCGCGGGAGGGTCTAATGAGCAGTTCTTC.

V gene TRBV7-9 combines with J gene TRBJ2-1, with TRBD2 identical over 16 bases. CDR3 length equals 19 residues. J gave up 0 bases and V 6 bases, and 8 bases lay outside the gene matches. The V gene's germline CDR1 is SEHNR and CDR2 FQNEAQ (reference sequence). CDR3: CASRPGTSGRASSYNEQFF. The CDR3 nucleotides are TGTGCCAGCAGACCCGGGACTAGCGGGAGGGCGAGCTCCTACAATGAGCAGTTCTTC. The variable domain in full, with the rest retrieved from reference TRBV7-9 and TRBJ2-1, is DTGVSQNPRHKITKRGQNVTFRCDPISEHNRLYWYRQTLGQGPEFLTYFQNEAQLEKSRLLSDRFSAERPKGSFSTLEIQRTEQGDSAMYLCASRPGTSGRASSYNEQFFGPGTRLTVL.

J is TRBJ2-2 and V is TRBV2; D is ambiguous. Per the germline V gene, CDR1 is SNHLY and CDR2 is FYNNEI. Trimming cost V 5 bases and J 5 bases, with 12 bases left between them. CDR3 length equals 14 residues. CDR3 sequence reads: CASSSQLGTGELFF. In nucleotides, the CDR3 is TGTGCCAGCAGTTCTCAGCTAGGTACCGGGGAGCTGTTTTTT.

V gene TRBV4-3 combines with J gene TRBJ1-4; 11 nucleotides match TRBD1. V was clipped by 3 bases and J by 3 bases; unmatched bases: 9. CDR1 and CDR2 from the germline V gene are LGHNA and YSLEER. This CDR3 is 18 amino acids long. The chain's CDR3 is CASSQGGQGAIANEKLFF. In DNA form, the CDR3 reads TGCGCCAGCAGCCAGGGCGGACAGGGGGCAATAGCTAATGAAAAACTGTTTTTT.

This chain links TRBV4-3 with TRBJ2-7; a possible D gene is TRBD2 (6 bases). The CDR3 has 16 residues. The germline gives CDR1 LGHNA, CDR2 YSLEER. V lost 3 bases, J lost 1 base, and 16 bases lay in between. The CDR3 DNA sequence: TGCGCCAGCAGCCAGGGACTCGGGGAACTATCCTACGAGCAGTACTTC. This encodes CASSQGLGELSYEQYF.

The chain links TRBV28 to TRBJ1-5; 7 bases align to TRBD1. CDR3 size: 18 residues. CDR1 and CDR2 from the germline V gene are MDHEN and SYDVKM. V trimming: 3 bases; J trimming: 1 base; junction bases outside the gene matches: 12. The CDR3 DNA reads as TGTGCCAGCAGTTTGGCGTACGGACAGGAGTTGAGCAATCAGCCCCAGCATTTT. It specifies CASSLAYGQELSNQPQHF.

On this clone: Within the sample, other DNA sequences also encode this same CDR3. V gene TRBV6-1 combines with J gene TRBJ2-7; D is perhaps TRBD1 (5 bases). The CDR3 is made up of 14 amino acids. In germline, CDR1 is MNHNS, CDR2 SASEGT. V was trimmed by 2 bases and J by 3 bases, leaving 11 bases between them. CDR3 region: CASSESGRDYEQYF. In DNA, the CDR3 is TGTGCCAGCAGTGAATCGGGCAGGGACTACGAGCAGTACTTC.

The chain links TRBV15 to TRBJ2-7; perhaps TRBD2 as D (5 bases). Trimming shortened V by 0 bases and J by 1 base, and 7 bases separated the two germline ends. Germline V CDR1 and CDR2: LNHNV, YYDKDF (reference sequence). The CDR3 has 14 amino acids. The CDR3 loop reads CATSREERSYEQYF. The CDR3 nucleotides read TGTGCCACCAGCAGAGAGGAGCGGTCCTACGAGCAGTACTTC. Looking up the rest from reference TRBV15 and TRBJ2-7 gives the full variable domain: DAMVIQNPRYQVTQFGKPVTLSCSQTLNHNVMYWYQQKSSQAPKLLFHYYDKDFNNEADTPDNFQSRRPNTSFCFLDIRSPGLGDTAMYLCATSREERSYEQYFGPGTRLTVT.

The gene calls are TRBV30 and TRBJ2-7; possibly TRBD2 for D (6 bases). Trimming took 0 bases from V and 6 from J, leaving 15 bases between them. The CDR3 totals 14 residues. Germline CDR1 GTSNPN, CDR2 SVGIG (reference sequence). The CDR3 loop reads CAWSVLVGRGEQYF. As DNA, the CDR3 is TGTGCCTGGAGTGTTCTGGTCGGGAGAGGCGAGCAGTACTTC.

The chain links TRBV6-6 to TRBJ2-1; weak D call: TRBD1 (6 bases). Trimming shortened V by 7 bases and J by 1 base, and 14 bases separated the two germline ends. The V gene's germline CDR1 is MNHNY and CDR2 SVGAGI (reference sequence). The CDR3 runs 15 residues. The DNA for the CDR3 is TGTGCCAGCATCGAGGACAGCCCTTCCTACAATGAGCAGTTCTTC. Protein product: CASIEDSPSYNEQFF.

The chain recombines TRBV6-1 with TRBJ2-5; D remains ambiguous. Germline loops: CDR1 MNHNS, CDR2 SASEGT. V gave up 6 bases and J gave up 2 bases, with 10 bases separating them. This CDR3 comprises 13 residues. In DNA form, the CDR3 reads TGTGCCAGCAGGGCCCCACATCAAGAGACCCAGTACTTC. Encoded protein: CASRAPHQETQYF.

Concerning this clone: Other nucleotide sequences from this sample produce the same CDR3. The chain joins TRBV30 to TRBJ2-5; the match to TRBD2 covers 13 bases. J gave up 9 bases and V 4 bases, and 5 bases lay outside the gene matches. Germline CDR1 reads GTSNPN; CDR2 reads SVGIG (reference sequence). This CDR3 has 13 residues. This CDR3 is CAWTTSGGAPQYF. DNA of the CDR3: TGTGCCTGGACCACTAGCGGGGGGGCACCCCAGTACTTC.

The chain carries TRBV5-6 and TRBJ2-7; tentative D call: TRBD1 (5 bases). V was clipped by 1 base and J by 7 bases, with 9 bases between them. The CDR3 loop spans 12 amino acids. CDR1 SGHDT and CDR2 YYEEEE come from the germline V gene. The CDR3 sequence is CASSLFRDEQYF. Here the CDR3 DNA reads TGTGCCAGCAGCTTGTTCAGGGATGAGCAGTACTTC. The full variable domain, its missing parts supplied by reference TRBV5-6 and TRBJ2-7, is DAGVTQSPTHLIKTRGQQVTLRCSPKSGHDTVSWYQQALGQGPQFIFQYYEEEERQRGNFPDRFSGHQFPNYSSELNVNALLLGDSALYLCASSLFRDEQYFGPGTRLTVT.

The CDR3 DNA reads as TGCGCCAGCAGCTCGACGGGGGGGAAGACCCAGTACTTC. The encoded protein is CASSSTGGKTQYF. The chain combines TRBV5-1 with TRBJ2-5; 8 positions agree with TRBD2. V shed 3 bases and J 6 bases; nucleotides not matched to a gene: 4. CDR1 and CDR2 (germline): SGHRS, YFSETQ. This CDR3 comprises 13 residues.

This chain links TRBV9 with TRBJ2-3, with D unclear. The germline V gene encodes CDR1 SGDLS and CDR2 YYNGEE. The CDR3 contains 14 residues. V shed 0 bases and J shed 5 bases, with 10 bases lying between them. CDR3 region: CASSVAPPGDTQYF. CDR3 DNA sequence: TGTGCCAGCAGCGTAGCCCCCCCCGGAGATACGCAGTATTTT.

V usage is TRBV28 and J usage is TRBJ2-3, with D maybe TRBD2 (6 bases). CDR3 size: 17 residues. Trimming removed 3 bases at V and 0 bases at J, with 16 bases between. Germline V lookup: CDR1 MDHEN, CDR2 SYDVKM. The CDR3 bases are TGTGCCAGCAGTTTTATTGGTTCGGGAGTGAGCACAGATACGCAGTATTTT. It is translated as CASSFIGSGVSTDTQYF.

The table lists this clone with a count of one. V is TRBV5-6 and J is TRBJ2-5, with 8 bases that match TRBD2. Germline V gene data show CDR1 as SGHDT and CDR2 as YYEEEE. With V trimmed by 2 bases and J by 5 bases, 14 bases remained unmatched. This CDR3 is 17 amino acids long. The CDR3 sequence is CASSFQWGTRWFETQYF. CDR3 nucleotides: TGTGCCAGCAGCTTCCAATGGGGGACTAGGTGGTTTGAGACCCAGTACTTC.

This rearrangement joins TRBV27 to TRBJ1-5; no clear D. Trimming shortened V by 5 bases and J by 2 bases, and 13 bases separated the two germline ends. This CDR3 has 15 residues. Per the germline V gene, CDR1 is MNHEY and CDR2 is SMNVEV (reference sequence). CDR3 residues: CASSRVGYGNQPQHF. The CDR3 bases are TGTGCCAGCAGTCGGGTTGGCTACGGCAATCAGCCCCAGCATTTT.

This clone was counted many times. The rearrangement joins TRBV27 to TRBJ1-5; TRBD1 matches at 8 bases. Germline V CDR1 and CDR2: MNHEY, SMNVEV (reference sequence). With 5 bases clipped from V and 4 bases from J, the junction kept 7 bases outside the gene matches. This CDR3 has 15 residues. This chain's CDR3 is CASSQAGQANQPQHF. The CDR3 DNA sequence: TGTGCCAGCAGTCAAGCGGGACAGGCAAATCAGCCCCAGCATTTT.

V is TRBV7-2 and J is TRBJ2-7, with D possibly TRBD1 on 6 matching bases. The CDR3 spans 13 residues. Germline V gene data show CDR1 as SGHTA and CDR2 as FQGNSA. Trimming took 6 bases from V and 3 from J, leaving 12 bases between them. The CDR3 here is CASSRQANYEQYF. As DNA, the CDR3 is TGTGCCAGCAGTCGACAGGCCAACTACGAGCAGTACTTC.

The CDR3 sequence is CASSFAIGQSLEAFF. The CDR3 nucleotides are TGTGCCAGCAGCTTCGCCATCGGACAGTCCCTTGAAGCTTTCTTT. The V and J genes are TRBV5-8 and TRBJ1-1; perhaps TRBD1 as D (6 bases). The germline gives CDR1 SGHTS, CDR2 YDEGEE. The germline V and J ends were trimmed by 2 bases and 7 bases, with 18 bases remaining between them. The CDR3 runs 15 residues.